The next 17 T cell receptor beta chains were all read from a single sample in a study of cytomegalovirus exposure and HLA in healthy donors. Amplification used 60 Vbeta primers and 13 Jbeta primers. The repertoire was sequenced with immunoSEQ multiplex PCR; TCRdb's copy has only in-frame clones and lacks some. The data show under 200,000 clones, around two thirds seen once. Sequencing used PBMCs. The receptor source for this set is a man aged 40-50 years in good health and CMV-seronegative.

The V gene is TRBV5-5, the J gene TRBJ1-4; 8 nucleotides match TRBD1. The germline V gene has CDR1 SGHKS and CDR2 YYEKEE (reference sequence). The V segment lost 4 bases and the J segment 5 bases; nucleotides outside the gene matches: 4. The CDR3 is 14 residues long. CDR3 DNA: TGTGCCAGCAGCAAGGGACAGGAGAATGAAAAACTGTTTTTT. Translation gives CASSKGQENEKLFF.

The J gene is TRBJ2-2, the V gene TRBV6-6, with D perhaps matching TRBD2 (6 bases). The germline gives CDR1 MNHNY, CDR2 SVGAGI (reference sequence). This CDR3 is built from 14 residues. Between the trimmed V and J ends, which lost 2 bases and 3 bases, there was a span of 7 bases. The CDR3 region is CASSYLAYTGELFF. CDR3 bases: TGTGCCAGCAGTTACCTAGCGTACACCGGGGAGCTGTTTTTT.

The V and J genes are TRBV6-5 and TRBJ2-5; tentative D call: TRBD1 (6 bases). Near its end, the DNA agrees better with TRBJ2-7, so the J call may be wrong. The CDR3 runs to 12 residues. Germline V gene sequence: CDR1 MNHEY, CDR2 SVGAGI. CDR3 sequence: CASISTGSEQYF. In DNA, the CDR3 is TGTGCCAGCATTTCGACAGGTAGCGAGCAGTACTTC.

The chain uses TRBV27 and TRBJ2-1; 8 nucleotides match TRBD2. The CDR3 spans 17 residues. Trimming at V came to 8 bases and at J to 3 bases, leaving 15 bases not matched to a gene. CDR1 and CDR2 (germline): MNHEY, SMNVEV (reference sequence). As DNA, the CDR3 is TGTGCCAGCGGAAGTTTCGAGTGGCGGGAGGACTACAATGAGCAGTTCTTC. Its protein product is CASGSFEWREDYNEQFF.

The table lists this clone with a few counts. The genes are TRBV7-6 and TRBJ2-5; D is perhaps TRBD1 (6 bases). The ends were cut back, 5 bases at V and 1 base at J, with 14 bases in the middle. CDR3 size: 15 residues. Germline values: CDR1 SGHVS, CDR2 FNYEAQ. The CDR3 coding sequence is TGTGCCAGCAGCGCAAGACAGGTGGGCCAAGAGACCCAGTACTTC. Amino acids: CASSARQVGQETQYF.

This clone appeared a single time. The rearrangement joins TRBV21-1 to TRBJ2-1; the D call in the table, TRBD2, was not verified against the DNA. TRBV21-1 is assigned pseudogene status. The CDR3 has 19 amino acids. The CDR3 spells CASSPTGALAGGPGNEQFF. In nucleotides, the CDR3 is TGTGCCAGCTCTCCCACGGGGGCCCTAGCGGGAGGGCCGGGGAATGAGCAGTTCTTC.

The chain links TRBV19 to TRBJ2-7, with D hard to call. The germline V gene has CDR1 LNHDA and CDR2 SQIVND (reference sequence). The ends were cut back, 5 bases at V and 3 bases at J, with 8 bases in the middle. The length of the CDR3 is 12 residues. Written as DNA, the CDR3 is TGTGCCAGTAGTGAGGTAAACTACGAGCAGTACTTC. Its protein product is CASSEVNYEQYF. Full variable domain (missing parts from reference TRBV19 and TRBJ2-7): DGGITQSPKYLFRKEGQNVTLSCEQNLNHDAMYWYRQDPGQGLRLIYYSQIVNDFQKGDIAEGYSVSREKKESFPLTVTSAQKNPTAFYLCASSEVNYEQYFGPGTRLTVT.

This clone showed up just a few times. The rearrangement links TRBV6-5 to TRBJ2-7; possibly TRBD1 for D (5 bases). CDR3 length: 13 residues. Per the germline V gene, CDR1 is MNHEY and CDR2 is SVGAGI. Between the trimmed V and J ends, which lost 7 bases and 3 bases, there was a span of 13 bases. DNA of the CDR3: TGTGCCAGCACTCAGGGCGTTCGCTACGAGCAGTACTTC. This sequence encodes CASTQGVRYEQYF.

In its sample, this clone was seen a few times. The chain recombines TRBV7-2 with TRBJ2-7, with unresolved D. Germline V lookup: CDR1 SGHTA, CDR2 FQGNSA. CDR3 length: 13 amino acids. With 1 base removed from V and 6 bases from J, the gap between germline ends came to 10 bases. CDR3 sequence (DNA): TGTGCCAGCAGCTTAGGTCAGTCTGGCGAGCAGTACTTC. Protein product: CASSLGQSGEQYF.

The rearrangement uses TRBV29-1 and TRBJ2-7, with TRBD1 matching 9 bases. There are 13 residues in the CDR3. Trimming removed 5 bases from V and 6 bases from J; junction bases left unmatched: 8. The germline gives CDR1 SQVTM, CDR2 ANQGSEA. CDR3 DNA sequence: TGCAGCGTTCCCGGGACAGGGTGGGGCGAGCAGTACTTC. It specifies CSVPGTGWGEQYF.

The chain links TRBV7-3 to TRBJ2-5; 15 bases agree with TRBD2. The CDR3 spans 18 residues. The junction had 9 bases not matched to a gene; V was cut back by 5 bases and J by 2 bases. The germline gives CDR1 SGHTA, CDR2 FQGTGA. The CDR3 spells CASSQGLAGGPGQETQYF. CDR3 DNA sequence: TGTGCCAGCAGCCAAGGACTAGCGGGAGGGCCCGGGCAAGAGACCCAGTACTTC.

The chain carries TRBV9 and TRBJ2-1, with TRBD2 identical over 13 bases. V trimming: 4 bases; J trimming: 10 bases; junction bases outside the gene matches: 5. Per the germline V gene, CDR1 is SGDLS and CDR2 is YYNGEE. The CDR3 length is 14 residues. CDR3 sequence: CASSPRTSGGEQFF. The CDR3 DNA reads TGTGCCAGCAGCCCACGGACTAGCGGGGGAGAGCAGTTCTTC.

A note on this clone: Other nucleotide sequences in the sample specify the same CDR3. The V and J genes are TRBV9 and TRBJ2-7; 8 bases match TRBD1. The CDR3 totals 15 residues. Germline V lookup: CDR1 SGDLS, CDR2 YYNGEE. V lost 0 bases and J lost 2; bases outside the gene matches: 4. The CDR3 DNA reads TGTGCCAGCAGCGTAGGGACAGGGATGGCCTACGAGCAGTACTTC. Translated, it gives CASSVGTGMAYEQYF.

The chain recombines TRBV5-4 with TRBJ1-2; 8 bases match TRBD1. V was clipped by 3 bases and J by 3 bases; unmatched bases: 7. Germline CDR1 SGHNT, CDR2 YYREEE (reference sequence). This CDR3 has 15 residues. CDR3 DNA: TGTGCCAGCAGCTCGGGCAGGGGGCTTGACTATGGCTACACCTTC. It yields the protein CASSSGRGLDYGYTF.

This clone was counted a few times. One end of the junction is discordant with germline, which a read error may explain. V usage is TRBV7-9 and J usage is TRBJ2-7; the match to TRBD1 covers 7 bases. The CDR3 loop spans 12 amino acids. Germline values: CDR1 SEHNR, CDR2 FQNEAQ (reference sequence). CDR3 protein: CSSRRDSFEQYF. The CDR3 DNA reads TGTTCCAGCAGAAGGGACAGCTTCGAGCAGTACTTC.

J is TRBJ1-5 and V is TRBV28; D uncertain. The germline V and J ends were trimmed by 6 bases and 5 bases, with 14 bases remaining between them. This CDR3 region has 14 residues. Germline CDR1 and CDR2: MDHEN and SYDVKM. DNA for the CDR3: TGTGCCAGCAGCCTGGAGGGCGTCTATCAGCCCCAGCATTTT. It is translated as CASSLEGVYQPQHF. Supplemented by reference TRBV28 and TRBJ1-5, the full variable domain reads DVKVTQSSRYLVKRTGEKVFLECVQDMDHENMFWYRQDPGLGLRLIYFSYDVKMKEKGDIPEGYSVSREKKERFSLILESASTNQTSMYLCASSLEGVYQPQHFGDGTRLSIL.

V is TRBV18 and J is TRBJ2-1; possibly TRBD1 for D (6 bases). CDR3 length equals 13 residues. V lost 5 bases, J lost 7 bases, and 12 bases lay in between. The germline V gene encodes CDR1 KGHSH and CDR2 LQKENI. The CDR3 loop is CASSFGGLNEQFF. CDR3 nucleotide sequence: TGTGCCAGCTCATTTGGGGGCCTGAATGAGCAGTTCTTC.